This entry lists 9 T cell receptor beta chains sequenced from one sample in a study of T cell changes during pregnancy in multiple sclerosis. Libraries were prepared by immunoSEQ multiplex PCR; TCRdb keeps only in-frame clonotypes and omits some of them. The sample lists about 100,000 clones; approximately 92% were seen once. The sample in question was peripheral blood, obtained in the second trimester of pregnancy. Receptors originate from a female donor with multiple sclerosis, enrolled in a pregnancy study.

The rearrangement joins TRBV9 to TRBJ2-1, with 14 bases identical to TRBD2. Germline loops: CDR1 SGDLS, CDR2 YYNGEE. V was clipped by 3 bases and J by 8 bases; unmatched bases: 7. The CDR3 covers 16 residues. DNA of the CDR3: TGTGCCAGCAGCGCGCCGACTAGCGGGGGGGCGGATGAGCAGTTCTTC. Amino acid sequence: CASSAPTSGGADEQFF.

J is TRBJ1-6 and V is TRBV5-1; 10 bases agree with TRBD1. This CDR3 comprises 17 residues. Germline CDR1 and CDR2: SGHRS and YFSETQ. Trimming cost V 4 bases and J 8 bases; bases outside gene matches: 12. The CDR3 is CASSHRDRGFTDSPLHF. As DNA, the CDR3 is TGCGCCAGCAGCCACCGGGACAGGGGTTTTACTGATTCACCCCTCCACTTT. The whole variable domain, filled in from reference TRBV5-1 and TRBJ1-6, reads KAGVTQTPRYLIKTRGQQVTLSCSPISGHRSVSWYQQTPGQGLQFLFEYFSETQRNKGNFPGRFSGRQFSNSRSEMNVSTLELGDSALYLCASSHRDRGFTDSPLHFGNGTRLTVT.

The gene calls are TRBV27 and TRBJ1-1; weak D call: TRBD1 (6 bases). Trimming removed 3 bases at V and 3 bases at J, with 14 bases between. Germline loops: CDR1 MNHEY, CDR2 SMNVEV (reference sequence). The CDR3 runs 15 residues. CDR3 loop: CASSFKGGRDTEAFF. Here the CDR3 DNA reads TGTGCCAGCAGTTTTAAGGGGGGGCGAGACACTGAAGCTTTCTTT.

A few counts support this clone. The gene calls are TRBV7-9 and TRBJ2-3, with D perhaps TRBD2 (6 bases). CDR3 length: 19 residues. Germline V lookup: CDR1 SEHNR, CDR2 FQNEAQ (reference sequence). The germline V and J ends were trimmed by 1 base and 5 bases, with 25 bases remaining between them. CDR3 coding DNA: TGTGCCAGCAGCTTAGTCGGTATCCGGGGCCAGTACGGGGGAGATACGCAGTATTTT. Residues: CASSLVGIRGQYGGDTQYF.

This clone was detected only once. The chain employs TRBV2 and TRBJ2-7; D is undetermined. Germline-derived CDR1 and CDR2 are SNHLY and FYNNEI. This CDR3 spans 12 amino acids. Trimming stripped 0 bases from V and 4 bases from J, with 4 bases between. CDR3 nucleotides: TGTGCCAGCAGTGAAGCGAGGTACGAGCAGTACTTC. Its translation: CASSEARYEQYF. The full variable domain, with the rest looked up from reference TRBV2 and TRBJ2-7, is EPEVTQTPSHQVTQMGQEVILRCVPISNHLYFYWYRQILGQKVEFLVSFYNNEISEKSEIFDDQFSVERPDGSNFTLKIRSTKLEDSAMYFCASSEARYEQYFGPGTRLTVT.

V is TRBV6-1 and J is TRBJ1-6, with 9 bases aligning to TRBD1. The length of the CDR3 is 15 residues. In germline, CDR1 is MNHNS, CDR2 SASEGT. The J segment lost 7 bases and the V segment lost 6 bases, leaving 7 bases of the junction unmatched. The CDR3 nucleotides read TGTGCCAGCAGGGGTACAGGGGGCGACAATTCACCCCTCCACTTT. This codes for CASRGTGGDNSPLHF.

The chain combines TRBV19 with TRBJ2-1, with a possible D match to TRBD2 (5 bases). The length of the CDR3 is 13 residues. CDR1 is LNHDA, CDR2 SQIVND, per germline (reference sequence). V gave up 3 bases and J gave up 9 bases, with 12 bases separating them. Written as DNA, the CDR3 is TGTGCCAGTAGTATGGGGTTGGCGGGTGAGCAGTTCTTC. This sequence encodes CASSMGLAGEQFF. The entire variable domain, with the rest obtained from reference TRBV19 and TRBJ2-1, is as follows: DGGITQSPKYLFRKEGQNVTLSCEQNLNHDAMYWYRQDPGQGLRLIYYSQIVNDFQKGDIAEGYSVSREKKESFPLTVTSAQKNPTAFYLCASSMGLAGEQFFGPGTRLTVL.

CDR3 in DNA: TGCGCCAGCAGCCAAGTAGCGGGAGGGCGGGCAGATACGCAGTATTTT. Its protein is CASSQVAGGRADTQYF. The chain carries TRBV4-1 and TRBJ2-3; 11 positions match TRBD2. J gave up 4 bases and V 1 base, and 4 bases lay outside the gene matches. The V gene's germline CDR1 is MGHRA and CDR2 YSYEKL. The CDR3 runs 16 residues.

The chain combines TRBV28 with TRBJ2-1; TRBD2 matches 11 bases. CDR1 MDHEN and CDR2 SYDVKM come from the germline V gene. The CDR3 consists of 16 residues. V trimming: 5 bases; J trimming: 5 bases; junction bases outside the gene matches: 8. The CDR3 loop is CASSVTSGSRNNEQFF. DNA for the CDR3: TGTGCCAGCAGTGTCACTAGCGGGAGCAGAAACAATGAGCAGTTCTTC.